One and the same sample provided the 20 T cell receptor beta chains below, sequenced in a study of identical twins' blood T cells. TCRdb re-derived calls from the 5' RACE reads in MiXCR, one entry per CDR3 protein. The repertoire has a few hundred thousand distinct CDR3 sequences, roughly 31% of them found once; the top ten carry roughly 5.5%. Sequences were obtained from PBMCs. These TCRs come from a woman aged 18 to 50 in good health.

This clonotype was seen at least ten times. The V call is TRBV29-1, the J call TRBJ1-1; D not certain. V gave up 6 bases and J gave up 6 bases, with 17 bases separating them. Germline lookup yields CDR1 SQVTM and CDR2 ANQGSEA. This CDR3 has 13 residues. The CDR3 region is CSVGIGSYPEAFF. In nucleotides, the CDR3 is TGCAGCGTGGGGATCGGTAGTTACCCTGAAGCTTTCTTT.

This chain connects TRBV13 to TRBJ2-2, with a weak D call TRBD1 (5 bases). The germline V gene has CDR1 PRHDT and CDR2 FYEKMQ (reference sequence). The CDR3 is made up of 14 amino acids. Trimming cost V 6 bases and J 1 base, with 9 bases left between them. CDR3 DNA: TGTGCCAGCAGACCCCAGGGGAACACCGGGGAGCTGTTTTTT. Translating gives CASRPQGNTGELFF.

This chain links TRBV6-5 with TRBJ1-3; D ambiguous. Germline V gene lookup returns CDR1 MNHEY and CDR2 SVGAGI. The V gene lost 6 bases and the J gene lost 4 bases, with 16 bases spanning the gap. CDR3 length equals 15 residues. The CDR3 spells CASSSGKRAGNTIYF. The CDR3 nucleotides are TGTGCCAGCAGCTCCGGCAAACGTGCCGGAAACACCATATATTTT.

V and J are TRBV12-3 or TRBV12-4 and TRBJ1-1; a possible D gene is TRBD1 (5 bases). The V end lost 3 bases, the J end lost 7 bases, and 9 bases lay between the germline ends. The CDR3 runs 12 residues. Here the CDR3 DNA reads TGTGCCAGCAGTTTTGAGGGGATTGAAGCTTTCTTT. Its translation: CASSFEGIEAFF.

This clonotype showed up many times. The V call is TRBV5-1, the J call TRBJ1-1; D is unclear. Trimming shortened V by 0 bases and J by 2 bases, and 8 bases separated the two germline ends. Germline assignment: CDR1 SGHRS and CDR2 YFSETQ. There are 14 residues in the CDR3. The CDR3 sequence: CASSLASQNTEAFF. Here the CDR3 DNA reads TGCGCCAGCAGCTTGGCCTCTCAAAACACTGAAGCTTTCTTT.

In its sample, this clonotype was seen a few times. This chain links TRBV9 with TRBJ1-6; the D gene is possibly TRBD1 (5 bases). Trimming left V 0 bases short and J 7 bases short, with 14 bases between. The germline CDR1 and CDR2 sequences are SGDLS and YYNGEE. The CDR3 covers 16 residues. The CDR3 nucleotides read TGTGCCAGCAGCGTAGATCCCGGGGCCCAAAATTCACCCCTCCACTTT. Its translation: CASSVDPGAQNSPLHF. Variable domain in full (rest from reference TRBV9 and TRBJ1-6): DSGVTQTPKHLITATGQRVTLRCSPRSGDLSVYWYQQSLDQGLQFLIQYYNGEERAKGNILERFSAQQFPDLHSELNLSSLELGDSALYFCASSVDPGAQNSPLHFGNGTRLTVT.

With regard to this clonotype: This may stem from a read error, because a much larger clone lies one nucleotide away. The chain joins TRBV18 to TRBJ2-7, with TRBD1 identical over 8 bases. Germline V gives CDR1 KGHSH, CDR2 LQKENI. This CDR3 has 16 residues. The CDR3 region has the DNA TGTGCCAGCTCACCACGTTCCGGGACAGGATTCTACGGGCAGTACTTC. Protein sequence: CASSPRSGTGFYGQYF. Looking up the rest from reference TRBV18 and TRBJ2-7 gives the full variable domain: NAGVMQNPRHLVRRRGQEARLRCSPMKGHSHVYWYRQLPEEGLKFMVYLQKENIIDESGMPKERFSAEFPKEGPSILRIQQVVRGDSAAYFCASSPRSGTGFYGQYFGPGTRLTVT.

The chain links TRBV29-1 to TRBJ2-3; 12 bases agree with TRBD2. The V gene's germline CDR1 is SQVTM and CDR2 ANQGSEA. V lost 4 bases to trimming and J lost 3 bases; unmatched junction nucleotides: 5. The CDR3 runs 15 residues. Written as DNA, the CDR3 is TGCAGCGTTGTTACGACTAGCGGGAGTACAGATACGCAGTATTTT. Translated, it gives CSVVTTSGSTDTQYF.

The table lists this clonotype with many counts. The chain links TRBV9 to TRBJ1-3, with a possible D match to TRBD1 (5 bases). Trimming removed 0 bases from V and 1 base from J, with 11 bases in between. Germline V gene data show CDR1 as SGDLS and CDR2 as YYNGEE. This CDR3 is built from 16 residues. The CDR3 loop is CASSVVGEGSGNTIYF. The DNA for the CDR3 is TGTGCCAGCAGCGTAGTGGGGGAAGGATCTGGAAACACCATATATTTT.

The sample holds a few counts of this clonotype. The V gene is TRBV2, the J gene TRBJ1-1; no definite D call. This CDR3 is built from 11 residues. V lost 6 bases and J lost 3, with 5 bases in between. CDR1 SNHLY and CDR2 FYNNEI come from the germline V gene. This CDR3 reads CASRDYTEAFF. CDR3 DNA: TGTGCCAGCAGGGACTACACTGAAGCTTTCTTT.

This clonotype was detected only a few times. The chain has TRBV7-2 and TRBJ1-4; 9 nucleotides line up with TRBD1. The CDR3 has 16 residues. The germline V gene has CDR1 SGHTA and CDR2 FQGNSA. V dropped 5 bases and J dropped 6; count of bases not matched to a gene: 10. The CDR3 bases are TGTGCCAGCAGCCATTACTACCGGGACAGGGATGAAAAACTGTTTTTT. Amino acids: CASSHYYRDRDEKLFF.

This clonotype was seen a single time. V is TRBV19 and J is TRBJ1-5; D gene uncertain. Per germline, CDR1 LNHDA and CDR2 SQIVND (reference sequence). Trimming left V 3 bases short and J 10 bases short, with 19 bases between. This CDR3 is 15 amino acids long. The CDR3 is CASSIRTLPRPPQHF. CDR3 bases: TGTGCCAGTAGTATTAGGACTCTACCCAGGCCACCCCAGCATTTT.

This clonotype was found a few times. This chain links TRBV29-1 with TRBJ1-2; maybe TRBD1 (6 bases). V was shortened by 4 bases and J by 1 base, with 10 bases between the two germline ends. CDR1 is SQVTM and CDR2 is ANQGSEA in the germline V gene. This CDR3 region has 13 residues. CDR3 protein: CSVGAGVNYGYTF. DNA for the CDR3: TGCAGCGTTGGAGCAGGGGTTAACTATGGCTACACCTTC. The variable domain in full, with the rest retrieved from reference TRBV29-1 and TRBJ1-2, is SAVISQKPSRDICQRGTSLTIQCQVDSQVTMMFWYRQQPGQSLTLIATANQGSEATYESGFVIDKFPISRPNLTFSTLTVSNMSPEDSSIYLCSVGAGVNYGYTFGSGTRLTVV.

The rearrangement links TRBV29-1 to TRBJ1-2, with 7 bases matching TRBD1. Looked up from germline, CDR1 is SQVTM and CDR2 is ANQGSEA. The CDR3 runs 13 residues. Trimming removed 4 bases from V and 6 bases from J; junction bases left unmatched: 8. The CDR3 here is CSVGFGGGHGYTF. CDR3 DNA sequence: TGCAGCGTTGGTTTTGGAGGGGGCCATGGCTACACCTTC. The complete variable domain, with remaining parts taken from reference TRBV29-1 and TRBJ1-2, reads SAVISQKPSRDICQRGTSLTIQCQVDSQVTMMFWYRQQPGQSLTLIATANQGSEATYESGFVIDKFPISRPNLTFSTLTVSNMSPEDSSIYLCSVGFGGGHGYTFGSGTRLTVV.

The rearrangement links TRBV5-1 to TRBJ1-3; maybe TRBD1 (6 bases). Germline CDR1 SGHRS, CDR2 YFSETQ. The CDR3 covers 13 residues. Trimming pared 4 bases from V and 8 bases from J, leaving 13 bases between. CDR3 bases: TGCGCCAGCAGCCCGGAGGGGGGGTACACCATATATTTT. It encodes CASSPEGGYTIYF.

This clonotype was counted only a few times. J is TRBJ2-1 and V is TRBV14, with D hard to call. Germline values: CDR1 SGHDN, CDR2 FVKESK. Between the trimmed V and J ends, which lost 0 bases and 6 bases, there was a span of 6 bases. CDR3 size: 13 residues. The DNA of the CDR3 is TGTGCCAGCAGCCAAGAGTTCGGCAATGAGCAGTTCTTC. Its translation: CASSQEFGNEQFF.

The genes are TRBV10-3 and TRBJ1-1, with 7 bases identical to TRBD1. Germline CDR1 ENHRY, CDR2 SYGVKD. The CDR3 is made up of 13 amino acids. V shed 2 bases, J shed 7 bases, and the junction held 4 bases outside the gene matches. The CDR3 DNA is TGTGCCATCAGTGAGGGGGGACAGTTTGAAGCTTTCTTT. This codes for CAISEGGQFEAFF.

This clonotype was seen a handful of times. The chain recombines TRBV9 with TRBJ1-6; 7 bases line up with TRBD1. CDR1 SGDLS and CDR2 YYNGEE come from the germline V gene. V was clipped by 4 bases and J by 8 bases; unmatched bases: 9. CDR3 length: 15 residues. The CDR3 loop reads CASSLSGTDDSPLHF. The CDR3 bases are TGTGCCAGCAGCCTCTCCGGGACAGATGATTCACCCCTCCACTTT. The whole variable domain, remainder taken from reference TRBV9 and TRBJ1-6, is DSGVTQTPKHLITATGQRVTLRCSPRSGDLSVYWYQQSLDQGLQFLIQYYNGEERAKGNILERFSAQQFPDLHSELNLSSLELGDSALYFCASSLSGTDDSPLHFGNGTRLTVT.

This clonotype was observed a few times. The V gene is TRBV7-8, the J gene TRBJ1-5; maybe TRBD1 (5 bases). The CDR3 totals 15 residues. Germline V lookup: CDR1 SGHVS, CDR2 FQNEAQ. V was shortened by 5 bases and J by 1 base, with 12 bases between the two germline ends. In nucleotides, the CDR3 is TGTGCCAGCAGCCTCGAGGGGACCAGCAATCAGCCCCAGCATTTT. As protein: CASSLEGTSNQPQHF.

The chain couples TRBV20-1 to TRBJ1-2; no reliable D call. Deletions cut 3 bases from V and 3 bases from J, with 14 bases between. Per germline, CDR1 DFQATT and CDR2 SNEGSKA (reference sequence). The CDR3 extends over 14 amino acids. The CDR3 DNA is TGCAGTGCTAGTAACTGGCTAGGGCACTATGGCTACACCTTC. Translated: CSASNWLGHYGYTF.